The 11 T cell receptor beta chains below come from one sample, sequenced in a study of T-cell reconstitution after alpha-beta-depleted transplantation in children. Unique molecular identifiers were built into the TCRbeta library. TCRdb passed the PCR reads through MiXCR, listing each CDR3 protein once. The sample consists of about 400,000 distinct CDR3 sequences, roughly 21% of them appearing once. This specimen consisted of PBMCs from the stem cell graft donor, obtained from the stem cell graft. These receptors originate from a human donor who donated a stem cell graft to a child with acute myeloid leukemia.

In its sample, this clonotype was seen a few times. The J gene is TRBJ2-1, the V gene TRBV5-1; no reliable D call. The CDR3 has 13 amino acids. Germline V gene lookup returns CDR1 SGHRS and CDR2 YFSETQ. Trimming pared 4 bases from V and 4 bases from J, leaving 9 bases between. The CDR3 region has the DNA TGCGCCAGCAGCGGCTCTAAATACAATGAGCAGTTCTTC. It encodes CASSGSKYNEQFF.

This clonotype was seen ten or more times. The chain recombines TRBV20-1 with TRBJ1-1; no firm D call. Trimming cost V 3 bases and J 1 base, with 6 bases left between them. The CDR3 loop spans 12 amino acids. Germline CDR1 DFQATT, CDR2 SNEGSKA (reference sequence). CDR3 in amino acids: CSARSGNTEAFF. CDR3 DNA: TGCAGTGCTAGGTCCGGGAACACTGAAGCTTTCTTT.

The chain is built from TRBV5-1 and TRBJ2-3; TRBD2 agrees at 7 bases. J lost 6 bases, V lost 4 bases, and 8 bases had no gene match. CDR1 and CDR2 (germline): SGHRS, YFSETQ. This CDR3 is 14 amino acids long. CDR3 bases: TGCGCCAGCAGCGACCCAGGCGGGAGTGATACGCAGTATTTT. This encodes CASSDPGGSDTQYF. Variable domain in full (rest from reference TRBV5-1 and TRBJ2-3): KAGVTQTPRYLIKTRGQQVTLSCSPISGHRSVSWYQQTPGQGLQFLFEYFSETQRNKGNFPGRFSGRQFSNSRSEMNVSTLELGDSALYLCASSDPGGSDTQYFGPGTRLTVL.

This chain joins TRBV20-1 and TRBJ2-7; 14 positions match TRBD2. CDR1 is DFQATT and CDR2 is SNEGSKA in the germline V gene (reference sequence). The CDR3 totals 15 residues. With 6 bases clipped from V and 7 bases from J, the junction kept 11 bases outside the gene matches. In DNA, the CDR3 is TGCAGTGCCTACCCTGGACTAGCGGGAGGTTATGAGCAGTACTTC. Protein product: CSAYPGLAGGYEQYF.

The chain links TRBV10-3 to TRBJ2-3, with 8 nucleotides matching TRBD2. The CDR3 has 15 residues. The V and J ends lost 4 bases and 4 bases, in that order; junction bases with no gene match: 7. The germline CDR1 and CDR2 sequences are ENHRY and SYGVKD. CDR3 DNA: TGTGCCATCAGTGTGCACGGGAGGGCCTCAGATACGCAGTATTTT. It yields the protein CAISVHGRASDTQYF.

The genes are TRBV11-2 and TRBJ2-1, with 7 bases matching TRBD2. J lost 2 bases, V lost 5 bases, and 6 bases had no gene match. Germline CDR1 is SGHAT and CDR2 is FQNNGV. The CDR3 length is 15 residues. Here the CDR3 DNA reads TGTGCCAGCAGCGCCAACAGCGGGGCCTACAATGAGCAGTTCTTC. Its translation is CASSANSGAYNEQFF.

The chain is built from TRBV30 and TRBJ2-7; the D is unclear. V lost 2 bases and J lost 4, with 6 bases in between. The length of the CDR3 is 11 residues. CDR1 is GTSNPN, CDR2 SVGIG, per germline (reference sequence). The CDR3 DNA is TGTGCCTGGAGTCGACAATACGAGCAGTACTTC. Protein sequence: CAWSRQYEQYF.

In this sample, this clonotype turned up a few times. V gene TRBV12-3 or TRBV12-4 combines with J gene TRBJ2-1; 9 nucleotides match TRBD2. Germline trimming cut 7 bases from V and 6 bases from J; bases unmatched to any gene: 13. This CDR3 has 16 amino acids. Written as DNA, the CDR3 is TGTGCCAGCAATCCCCTGGGCGGGAGGGCTCTCAATGAGCAGTTCTTC. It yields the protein CASNPLGGRALNEQFF.

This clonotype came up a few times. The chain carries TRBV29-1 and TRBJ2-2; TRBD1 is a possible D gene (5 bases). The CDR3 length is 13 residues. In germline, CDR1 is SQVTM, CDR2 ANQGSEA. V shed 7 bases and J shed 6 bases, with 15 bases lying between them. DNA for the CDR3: TGCAGCGGGGGCAGGGCCGACGCCGGGGAGCTGTTTTTT. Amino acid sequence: CSGGRADAGELFF.

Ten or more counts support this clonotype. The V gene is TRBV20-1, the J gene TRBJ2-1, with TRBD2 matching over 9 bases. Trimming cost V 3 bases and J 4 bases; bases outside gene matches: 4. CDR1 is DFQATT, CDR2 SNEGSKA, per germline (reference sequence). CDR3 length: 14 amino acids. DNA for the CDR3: TGCAGTGCTAGCAGCGGGAGGCCTTACAATGAGCAGTTCTTC. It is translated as CSASSGRPYNEQFF.

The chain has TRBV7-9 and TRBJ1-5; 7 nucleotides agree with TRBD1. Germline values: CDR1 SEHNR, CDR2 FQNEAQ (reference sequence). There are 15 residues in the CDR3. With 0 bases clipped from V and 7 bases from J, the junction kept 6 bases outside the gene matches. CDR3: CASSLATGMEQPQHF. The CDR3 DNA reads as TGTGCCAGCAGCTTAGCGACAGGGATGGAGCAGCCCCAGCATTTT.